This TCR beta chain was captured in a study of blood T cell repertoires in COVID-19. Per germline, CDR1 ENHRY and CDR2 SYGVKD. This CDR3 contains 14 residues. V dropped 10 bases and J dropped 1; count of bases not matched to a gene: 7. Authors' analysis steps: Scientists estimated how many nucleated cells there were by amplifying reference gene primers. Profiled with immunoSEQ multiplex PCR; TCRdb holds only in-frame clones, not every one. V, J and clone size are taken as reported in that table, and D and trimming were inferred from the DNA itself. The table includes more than 45,000 clones, about nine tenths detected once.

What was sequenced was peripheral blood. The sequence was obtained from an older man with acute or convalescent COVID-19. The V and J genes are TRBV10-3 and TRBJ1-2, with 9 nucleotides matching TRBD1. The CDR3 here is CASQPTGGNYGYTF. CDR3 nucleotide sequence: TGTGCCAGCCAACCGACAGGGGGTAACTATGGCTACACCTTC.